This note documents a single TCR beta chain sequence. Its antigen has not been determined. No quality values exist for individual bases; no much larger clone is one base distant. The data derive from a study (dated by TCRdb to about 2016). Library prep was done by RT-PCR. Sequencing was performed on an Illumina MiSeq. TCRdb reworked the public reads: Q25 trimming with fastp, MiXCR clone assembly, productive beta chains retained. Rows merge per CDR3 protein into single entries with the most common DNA and genes. The sample yields about 680,000 distinct CDR3 sequences; 14% were counted once. The top ten clonotypes cover 3% to 4.5% of the sample. CDR3 length: 15 amino acids, cysteine to phenylalanine. The CDR3 DNA has 45 bases and is translated from base 1. For this chain, trimming is 6 bases at the V end and 3 bases at the J end, and the number of junction bases without a gene match is 6. The germline V gene (reference sequence) specifies LNHDA as CDR1 and SQIVND as CDR2.

The clonotype was recovered from a female donor in good health, serving as a healthy control. The source material was memory CD4+ T cells from blood. This chain joins TRBV19 to TRBJ2-1; 9 bases in the junction line up with TRBD1. Here the CDR3 is given as CASSSRDRDYNEQFF. The sequenced DNA is TGTGCCAGTAGCTCCCGGGACAGGGACTACAATGAGCAGTTCTTC.